One sample yielded the 22 T cell receptor beta chains listed below, sequenced in a study of beta chain features in type 1 diabetes. Every bit of the isolated RNA underwent reverse transcription, so sequencing read expressed TCRB transcripts. Clones were sequenced by immunoSEQ multiplex PCR, and TCRdb holds only the in-frame ones, with some missing. Counted here are about 150,000 clones, about 8.1% occurring once; the ten biggest clones make up about 0.6%. Input material: central memory CD4+ T cells from blood. All receptors derive from a man between 18 and 29 years old in good health.

This rearrangement joins TRBV18 to TRBJ1-5, with TRBD1 identical over 11 bases. CDR3 size: 15 residues. Germline V lookup: CDR1 KGHSH, CDR2 LQKENI. V shed 3 bases and J 7 bases; nucleotides not matched to a gene: 5. The CDR3 nucleotides are TGTGCCAGCTCACCGGGACAGGGGGGCGGGCAGCCCCAGCATTTT. Translating gives CASSPGQGGGQPQHF.

Only a few counts were recorded for this clone. The chain has TRBV5-5 and TRBJ2-5; 7 bases line up with TRBD2. Trimming took 4 bases from V and 4 from J; bases not matched to a gene: 7. Germline V gives CDR1 SGHKS, CDR2 YYEKEE (reference sequence). CDR3 length: 14 amino acids. The chain's CDR3 is CASSTTGGRETQYF. Written as DNA, the CDR3 is TGTGCCAGCAGCACCACCGGGGGGAGAGAGACCCAGTACTTC.

This clone was detected only a few times. In DNA form, the CDR3 reads TGTGCCAGTACCACCGGTCGGCCAGGGAGGCGTACTGAAGCTTTCTTT. Translated, it gives CASTTGRPGRRTEAFF. V is TRBV19 and J is TRBJ1-1; weak D call: TRBD1 (5 bases). Germline V lookup: CDR1 LNHDA, CDR2 SQIVND (reference sequence). V dropped 7 bases and J dropped 5 bases, with 23 bases sitting between them. The CDR3 spans 16 residues.

The table lists this clone with a few counts. The rearrangement uses TRBV5-6 and TRBJ2-5; 12 bases fit TRBD2. J was trimmed by 3 bases and V by 0 bases; bases with no gene match: 6. Germline loops: CDR1 SGHDT, CDR2 YYEEEE. The CDR3 is 17 residues long. The CDR3 spells CASSLASGGAGEETQYF. In DNA, the CDR3 is TGTGCCAGCAGCTTGGCTAGCGGGGGGGCCGGAGAAGAGACCCAGTACTTC.

J is TRBJ2-1 and V is TRBV7-3; D call uncertain. V was trimmed by 4 bases and J by 10 bases, leaving 14 bases between them. The CDR3 length is 13 residues. Germline CDR1 SGHTA, CDR2 FQGTGA. CDR3: CASSSDSLLEQFF. For the CDR3, the DNA is TGTGCCAGCAGCTCCGACTCCCTCCTAGAGCAGTTCTTC.

The rearrangement joins TRBV11-2 to TRBJ1-3; tentative D call: TRBD1 (5 bases). The CDR3 is 15 amino acids. V was cut by 4 bases and J by 3 bases, with 13 bases left in between. CDR1 and CDR2 (germline): SGHAT, FQNNGV. Written as DNA, the CDR3 is TGTGCCAGCAGCTCGACAGTTTTAAGTGGAAACACCATATATTTT. The encoded protein is CASSSTVLSGNTIYF.

The rearrangement links TRBV28 to TRBJ1-5, with D perhaps matching TRBD1 (5 bases). The CDR3 is 14 residues long. In germline, CDR1 is MDHEN, CDR2 SYDVKM. The V gene lost 8 bases and the J gene lost 4 bases, with 15 bases spanning the gap. The CDR3 region has the DNA TGTGCCAGCGGCGGGGGTCAGGGTAATCAGCCCCAGCATTTT. This gives the protein CASGGGQGNQPQHF.

The V call is TRBV5-6, the J call TRBJ1-5, with no clear D. Trimming cost V 3 bases and J 0 bases, with 7 bases left between them. This CDR3 contains 14 residues. From germline, CDR1 is SGHDT and CDR2 YYEEEE. The CDR3 nucleotides read TGTGCCAGCAGCTGGAGGAATAGCAATCAGCCCCAGCATTTT. This translates into CASSWRNSNQPQHF.

This clone was seen a handful of times. As DNA, the CDR3 is TGTGCCAGCAGTGAATTAAGGCGGGAGGACGACAATGAGCAGTTCTTC. This gives the protein CASSELRREDDNEQFF. The chain recombines TRBV25-1 with TRBJ2-1, with 8 bases matching TRBD2. V gave up 1 base and J gave up 5 bases; unmatched junction bases: 7. The CDR3 contains 16 residues. Per the germline V gene, CDR1 is MGHDK and CDR2 is SYGVNS.

Written as DNA, the CDR3 is TGTGCCAGCAGCCCCACCTTAGTAGCTCATGAGCAGTTCTTC. Protein product: CASSPTLVAHEQFF. The V call is TRBV7-2, the J call TRBJ2-1, with no clear D. Germline V CDR1 and CDR2: SGHTA, FQGNSA. This CDR3 has 14 amino acids. V gave up 5 bases and J gave up 8 bases, with 16 bases separating them.

The chain carries TRBV1 and TRBJ2-4; the table's D call of TRBD1 was not tested on the DNA. TRBV1 is designated a pseudogene. CDR3 length equals 18 residues. The CDR3 region has the DNA TGCACCAGCAGCCAAGATCCCCCGGGACAGGGGGCCAAAAACATTCAGTACTTC. Translating it yields CTSSQDPPGQGAKNIQYF.

This clone has more than one count but fewer than ten. This chain links TRBV19 with TRBJ2-7; TRBD2 agrees at 7 bases. V shed 6 bases, J shed 3 bases, and the junction held 5 bases outside the gene matches. The length of the CDR3 is 13 residues. CDR1 and CDR2 (germline): LNHDA, SQIVND (reference sequence). DNA for the CDR3: TGTGCCAGTAGGGGGGGGACGGTCTACGAGCAGTACTTC. As protein: CASRGGTVYEQYF.

This clone was recorded at least ten times. The chain couples TRBV30 to TRBJ2-7; D might be TRBD2 (5 bases). Between the trimmed V and J ends, which lost 3 bases and 4 bases, there was a span of 10 bases. The CDR3 is 12 amino acids. Looked up from germline, CDR1 is GTSNPN and CDR2 is SVGIG (reference sequence). This chain's CDR3 is CAWSATRYEQYF. DNA for the CDR3: TGTGCCTGGAGCGCTACTAGATACGAGCAGTACTTC. Full variable domain (outside the CDR3, taken from reference TRBV30 and TRBJ2-7): SQTIHQWPATLVQPVGSPLSLECTVEGTSNPNLYWYRQAAGRGLQLLFYSVGIGQISSEVPQNLSASRPQDRQFILSSKKLLLSDSGFYLCAWSATRYEQYFGPGTRLTVT.

This chain connects TRBV10-3 to TRBJ2-7; D is perhaps TRBD1 (6 bases). Trimming removed 4 bases from V and 6 bases from J, with 16 bases in between. Germline CDR1 is ENHRY and CDR2 is SYGVKD. This CDR3 region has 14 residues. This CDR3 reads CAISGSQGRSEQYF. In DNA, the CDR3 is TGTGCCATCAGTGGTAGTCAGGGGCGTAGCGAGCAGTACTTC.

The rearrangement links TRBV6-5 to TRBJ2-3; a possible D gene is TRBD1 (6 bases). Between the trimmed V and J ends, which lost 10 bases and 0 bases, there was a span of 14 bases. This CDR3 is built from 14 residues. The V gene's germline CDR1 is MNHEY and CDR2 SVGAGI. CDR3 amino acids: CATARTVSTDTQYF. In DNA form, the CDR3 reads TGTGCCACCGCACGGACAGTAAGCACAGATACGCAGTATTTT.

The chain employs TRBV11-2 and TRBJ1-5, with D uncertain. CDR1 is SGHAT, CDR2 FQNNGV, per germline. There are 13 residues in the CDR3. V was clipped by 0 bases and J by 3 bases, with 3 bases between them. The CDR3 region has the DNA TGTGCCAGCAGCTTAGACCTCAATCAGCCCCAGCATTTT. Amino acid sequence: CASSLDLNQPQHF.

This clone was detected many times. This sequence joins TRBV7-2 and TRBJ2-7; D possibly corresponds to TRBD2 (5 bases). The CDR3 sequence is 15 residues long. V shed 6 bases and J shed 5 bases, with 20 bases lying between them. CDR1 is SGHTA, CDR2 FQGNSA, per germline. In DNA, the CDR3 is TGTGCCAGCAGACGTACTCTTTCGGGGAGCCACGAGCAGTACTTC. Translation gives CASRRTLSGSHEQYF.

This clone appeared a few times. The CDR3 DNA reads as TGCGCCAGCAGCCAAGAGTCAGGGATGACAGGGGGTAACTATGGCTACACCTTC. Translating it yields CASSQESGMTGGNYGYTF. The chain recombines TRBV4-3 with TRBJ1-2; 9 bases fit TRBD1. The CDR3 is made up of 18 amino acids. Trimming cost V 0 bases and J 1 base; bases outside gene matches: 9. Germline CDR1 reads LGHNA; CDR2 reads YSLEER.

The J gene is TRBJ1-3, the V gene TRBV4-2; 8 nucleotides align to TRBD1. Per germline, CDR1 LGHNA and CDR2 YNFKEQ. The CDR3 extends over 16 amino acids. V dropped 0 bases and J dropped 3; count of bases not matched to a gene: 4. The chain's CDR3 is CASSQDVTGGGNTIYF. CDR3 DNA: TGTGCCAGCAGCCAAGACGTAACAGGGGGTGGAAACACCATATATTTT.

This clone was seen many times. The chain links TRBV21-1 to TRBJ2-7; TRBD1 was called by the table and not checked on the DNA. TRBV21-1 is deemed a pseudogene. The CDR3 length is 13 residues. CDR3 sequence reads: CASSIRTPYEQYF. DNA of the CDR3: TGTGCCAGCAGCATAAGGACACCCTACGAGCAGTACTTC.

The J gene is TRBJ2-3, the V gene TRBV6-1; TRBD1 agrees at 7 bases. Germline trimming cut 4 bases from V and 2 bases from J; bases unmatched to any gene: 3. This CDR3 has 14 residues. The germline V gene encodes CDR1 MNHNS and CDR2 SASEGT. The CDR3 nucleotides are TGTGCCAGCAGTGCGGGACAGTTCACAGATACGCAGTATTTT. It codes for CASSAGQFTDTQYF.

CDR3 in DNA: TGTGCCAGCAGCCAAATGCTAGCGGGTATAGGCACCGGGGAGCTGTTTTTT. Protein: CASSQMLAGIGTGELFF. This sequence joins TRBV27 and TRBJ2-2, with TRBD2 identical over 8 bases. J was trimmed by 4 bases and V by 6 bases; bases with no gene match: 13. The CDR3 spans 17 residues. CDR1 MNHEY and CDR2 SMNVEV come from the germline V gene (reference sequence).